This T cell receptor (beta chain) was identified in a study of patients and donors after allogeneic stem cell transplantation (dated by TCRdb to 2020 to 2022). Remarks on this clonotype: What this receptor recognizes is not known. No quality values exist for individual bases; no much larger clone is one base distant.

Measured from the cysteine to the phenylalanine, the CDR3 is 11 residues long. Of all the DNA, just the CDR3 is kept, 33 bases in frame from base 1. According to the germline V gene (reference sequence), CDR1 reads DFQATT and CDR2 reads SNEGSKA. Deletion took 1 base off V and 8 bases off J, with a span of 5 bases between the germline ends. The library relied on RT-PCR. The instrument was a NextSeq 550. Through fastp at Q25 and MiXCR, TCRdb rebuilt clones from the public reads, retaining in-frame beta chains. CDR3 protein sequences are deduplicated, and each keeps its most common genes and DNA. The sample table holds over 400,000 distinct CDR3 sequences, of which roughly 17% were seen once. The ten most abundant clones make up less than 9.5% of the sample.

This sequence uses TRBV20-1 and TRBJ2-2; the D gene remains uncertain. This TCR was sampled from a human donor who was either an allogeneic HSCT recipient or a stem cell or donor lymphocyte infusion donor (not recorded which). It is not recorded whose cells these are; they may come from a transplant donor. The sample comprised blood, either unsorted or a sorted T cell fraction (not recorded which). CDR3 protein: CSARVRGELFF. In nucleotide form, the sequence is TGCAGTGCTAGAGTAAGAGGGGAGCTGTTTTTT.